This T cell receptor beta chain was obtained from a study of human T cells and chemical hapten exposure. Whole-study context: Per-sample TCR yield variability stemmed mainly from small pooled library volume differences.

V lost 2 bases to trimming and J lost 4 bases; unmatched junction nucleotides: 7. Per germline, CDR1 MNHEY and CDR2 SVGEGT. CDR3 length: 15 residues. One entry per CDR3 protein results from TCRdb running MiXCR on the RACE reads. This sample yields around 80,000 distinct CDR3 sequences, of which over 7% are seen a single time; 1.5% belongs to the top ten. General observations from the study: Those TCRs sitting above 1 in 1000 frequency stayed the same with DPC sensitization.

There are a few counts of this clonotype. The target antigen is unknown. The time point was: healthy volunteer bleed at 6 weeks. Total RNA was isolated from whole blood that had not been fractionated. The rearrangement links TRBV6-2 or TRBV6-3 to TRBJ1-1; 7 bases line up with TRBD1. The TCR sequence derives from a male donor in good health. Some clones in this sample may be carry-over from other donors' samples. The sample comprised whole blood. The CDR3 coding sequence is TGTGCCAGCAGTTACCAAGGGGGCGCGGGCACTGAAGCTTTCTTT. This translates into CASSYQGGAGTEAFF.